This TCR beta chain is from a study of radiotherapy plus CTLA-4 blockade in lung cancer. The overall study: Objective responses were recorded in about a sixth of patients, with disease control recorded in 25% to 40%.

Produced via immunoSEQ multiplex PCR; TCRdb's table is partial and in-frame only. Here the sample spans 90,000 to 100,000 clones, roughly 79% being singletons. The source was peripheral blood, collected from a patient treated with radiotherapy plus ipilimumab. The sequence was obtained from a human donor with non-small cell lung cancer who had a partial response to radiotherapy plus ipilimumab. Some clones in this sample may be carry-over from other donors' samples.

Written as DNA, the CDR3 is TGTGCCAGCAGTTTAACTAGCGGGAGGTACGAGCAGTACTTC. This translates into CASSLTSGRYEQYF. The chain combines TRBV6-6 with TRBJ2-7, with TRBD2 matching over 12 bases. Looked up from germline, CDR1 is MNHNY and CDR2 is SVGAGI (reference sequence). Trimming at V came to 4 bases and at J to 4 bases, leaving 2 bases not matched to a gene. The CDR3 covers 14 residues.